One sample yielded the 10 T cell receptor beta chains listed below, sequenced in a study of T cell repertoires in cytomegalovirus infection. TCRdb reprocessed the reads with MiXCR, giving one entry per CDR3 protein. The sample yields 630,000 or so distinct CDR3 sequences, 24% seen once. Sequencing was carried out using CD8+ T cells from PBMCs. These receptors came from a human donor in good health (CMV status not recorded). Some clones in this sample may be carry-over from other donors' samples.

This clonotype was seen at least ten times. V is TRBV7-9 and J is TRBJ1-1; no clear D gene. The germline CDR1 and CDR2 sequences are SEHNR and FQNEAQ (reference sequence). The CDR3 is 12 amino acids. V was shortened by 0 bases and J by 5 bases, with 4 bases between the two germline ends. CDR3 sequence reads: CASSLAYTEAFF. As DNA, the CDR3 is TGTGCCAGCAGCTTAGCGTATACTGAAGCTTTCTTT. Combining the CDR3 with reference TRBV7-9 and TRBJ1-1 gives the whole variable domain DTGVSQNPRHKITKRGQNVTFRCDPISEHNRLYWYRQTLGQGPEFLTYFQNEAQLEKSRLLSDRFSAERPKGSFSTLEIQRTEQGDSAMYLCASSLAYTEAFFGQGTRLTVV.

In this sample, this clonotype turned up many times. This chain joins TRBV7-9 and TRBJ2-1; D is perhaps TRBD1 (6 bases). Germline CDR1 and CDR2: SEHNR and FQNEAQ (reference sequence). Trimming removed 8 bases at V and 4 bases at J, with 9 bases between. This CDR3 is built from 12 residues. This chain's CDR3 is CASQDRYNEQFF. Here the CDR3 DNA reads TGTGCCAGCCAGGACAGATACAATGAGCAGTTCTTC.

This clonotype appeared a few times. This chain uses TRBV6-2 or TRBV6-3 with TRBJ2-7; 8 bases match TRBD2. J was trimmed by 4 bases and V by 4 bases; bases with no gene match: 3. The CDR3 runs 13 residues. CDR1 and CDR2 from the germline V gene are MNHEY and SVGEGT. CDR3 sequence (DNA): TGTGCCAGCAGTTCCGTAGCGGGATACGAGCAGTACGTC. It encodes CASSSVAGYEQYV.

This clonotype was observed a few times. This chain uses TRBV28 with TRBJ1-1, with 7 bases that match TRBD1. Germline lookup yields CDR1 MDHEN and CDR2 SYDVKM. The ends lost 8 bases at V and 4 bases at J; junction bases unmatched: 10. This CDR3 comprises 14 residues. CDR3 sequence reads: CASSLGDSFTEAFF. The CDR3 nucleotides read TGTGCCAGCTCTCTCGGGGACAGCTTCACTGAAGCTTTCTTT.

This clonotype was found a few times. The chain carries TRBV11-2 and TRBJ1-5; D perhaps matches TRBD1 (6 bases). The CDR3 loop spans 15 amino acids. V was trimmed by 5 bases and J by 0 bases, leaving 11 bases between them. CDR1 and CDR2 from the germline V gene are SGHAT and FQNNGV. The CDR3 reads CASSPGDHSNQPQHF. The DNA for the CDR3 is TGTGCCAGCAGCCCAGGGGATCATAGCAATCAGCCCCAGCATTTT.

At least ten counts were recorded for this clonotype. The rearrangement links TRBV19 to TRBJ1-1, with TRBD1 matching over 8 bases. The V and J ends lost 5 bases and 0 bases, in that order; junction bases with no gene match: 5. CDR1 LNHDA and CDR2 SQIVND come from the germline V gene (reference sequence). The CDR3 covers 15 residues. CDR3 in DNA: TGTGCCAGTAGTTCTGAGACAGGGGTGAACACTGAAGCTTTCTTT. Protein: CASSSETGVNTEAFF.

This clonotype was observed many times. This chain connects TRBV19 to TRBJ1-1; no clear D. This CDR3 spans 13 amino acids. In germline, CDR1 is LNHDA, CDR2 SQIVND (reference sequence). V was clipped by 4 bases and J by 1 base, with 7 bases between them. As DNA, the CDR3 is TGTGCCAGTAGTACATCGGAGAACACTGAAGCTTTCTTT. The encoded protein is CASSTSENTEAFF.

This clonotype was picked up many times. The chain recombines TRBV28 with TRBJ2-3; 11 nucleotides line up with TRBD2. Germline CDR1 reads MDHEN; CDR2 reads SYDVKM. With 2 bases clipped from V and 0 bases from J, the junction kept 7 bases outside the gene matches. This CDR3 comprises 18 residues. CDR3: CASSLELAGEHSTDTQYF. The DNA for the CDR3 is TGTGCCAGCAGTTTAGAACTAGCGGGGGAACATAGCACAGATACGCAGTATTTT.

This clonotype was counted a few times. The chain carries TRBV7-9 and TRBJ1-4, with D hard to call. The germline gives CDR1 SEHNR, CDR2 FQNEAQ (reference sequence). V lost 5 bases to trimming and J lost 8 bases, with 15 bases between them. CDR3 length: 14 amino acids. The CDR3 bases are TGTGCCAGCAGCATCTGGGAGGCCAGGGAAAAACTGTTTTTT. Translation gives CASSIWEAREKLFF.

This clonotype showed up many times. The chain links TRBV19 to TRBJ1-5; weak D call: TRBD1 (5 bases). V dropped 5 bases and J dropped 4 bases, with 12 bases sitting between them. This CDR3 has 14 amino acids. The germline V gene encodes CDR1 LNHDA and CDR2 SQIVND (reference sequence). The CDR3 bases are TGTGCCAGTAGTCCCCGACAGATAAATCAGCCCCAGCATTTT. It yields the protein CASSPRQINQPQHF.